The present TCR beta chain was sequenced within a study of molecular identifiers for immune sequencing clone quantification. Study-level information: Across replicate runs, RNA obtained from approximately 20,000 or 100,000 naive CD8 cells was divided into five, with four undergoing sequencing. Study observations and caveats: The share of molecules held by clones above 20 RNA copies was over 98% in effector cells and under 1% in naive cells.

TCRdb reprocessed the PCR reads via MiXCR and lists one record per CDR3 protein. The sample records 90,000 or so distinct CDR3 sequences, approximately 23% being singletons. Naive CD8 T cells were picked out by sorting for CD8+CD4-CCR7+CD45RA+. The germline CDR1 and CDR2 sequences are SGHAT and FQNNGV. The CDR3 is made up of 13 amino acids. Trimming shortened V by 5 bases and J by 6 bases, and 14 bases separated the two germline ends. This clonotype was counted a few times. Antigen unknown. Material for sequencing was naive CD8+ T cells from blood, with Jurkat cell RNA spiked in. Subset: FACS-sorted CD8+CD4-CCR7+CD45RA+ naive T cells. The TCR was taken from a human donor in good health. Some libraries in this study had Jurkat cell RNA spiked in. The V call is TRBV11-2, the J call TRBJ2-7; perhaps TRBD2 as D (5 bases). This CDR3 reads CASSPQSSVEQYF. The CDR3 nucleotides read TGTGCCAGCAGCCCCCAAAGTAGCGTCGAGCAGTACTTC.